Listed below are T cell receptor beta chains from one sample, sequenced in a study of CD8 T cells in ankylosing spondylitis. TCRdb reprocessed the 5' RACE reads via MiXCR and lists one record per CDR3 protein. Here the sample spans around 490,000 distinct CDR3 sequences, over 4% being singletons. Specimen: blood, either unsorted or a sorted T cell fraction (not recorded which). The origin of the receptors is a male donor with ankylosing spondylitis. Both conserved end residues are part of each CDR3. D genes are given only for firm matches. Not every row has a clone size; where given, it reads once, few, many or a size class.

d_call: .; clone_size: many; v_call: TRBV5-1; j_call: TRBJ1-1; cdr3_nt: TGCGCCAGCAGCTTGGGGTCCCCCAGGGACACTGAAGCTTTCTTT; cdr3_aa: CASSLGSPRDTEAFF
d_call: TRBD1; clone_size: few; v_call: TRBV4-1; j_call: TRBJ1-2; cdr3_nt: TGCGCCAGCAGCCAAGGCCCAACAGGGGGGAACTATGGCTACACCTTC; cdr3_aa: CASSQGPTGGNYGYTF
d_call: .; clone_size: few; v_call: TRBV27; j_call: TRBJ2-3; cdr3_nt: TGTGCCAGCAGTTCCCCCACCGCCCGCACAGATACGCAGTATTTT; cdr3_aa: CASSSPTARTDTQYF
d_call: .; clone_size: many; v_call: TRBV6-5; j_call: TRBJ2-3; cdr3_nt: TGTGCCAGCAGTTCCCGGACGAGGGGGGCCACAGATACGCAGTATTTT; cdr3_aa: CASSSRTRGATDTQYF
d_call: .; clone_size: many; v_call: TRBV20-1; j_call: TRBJ2-3; cdr3_nt: TGCAGTGCTTCGGTCCACACAGATACGCAGTATTTT; cdr3_aa: CSASVHTDTQYF
d_call: .; clone_size: .; v_call: TRBV28; j_call: TRBJ2-3; cdr3_nt: TGTGCCAGCAGTTTCGCGAATACGCAGTATTTT; cdr3_aa: CASSFANTQYF
d_call: TRBD1; clone_size: .; v_call: TRBV11-2; j_call: TRBJ2-2; cdr3_nt: TGTGCCAGCAGCGTCTCCCGGGACAGGTTACGGGGCGGGGAGCTGTTTTTT; cdr3_aa: CASSVSRDRLRGGELFF
d_call: TRBD2; clone_size: many; v_call: TRBV11-2; j_call: TRBJ2-5; cdr3_nt: TGTGCCAGCAGCTTAGTGACTAGCGGGGGGTCTACCGGAGAGACCCAGTACTTC; cdr3_aa: CASSLVTSGGSTGETQYF
d_call: TRBD1; clone_size: .; v_call: TRBV13; j_call: TRBJ1-6; cdr3_nt: TGTGCCAGCAGCTTAATGGCCGGGACAGCTTCACCCCTCCACTTT; cdr3_aa: CASSLMAGTASPLHF
d_call: .; clone_size: many; v_call: TRBV11-3; j_call: TRBJ2-7; cdr3_nt: TGTGCCAGCAGCCCAGGGGGGGTTTACGAGCAGTACTTC; cdr3_aa: CASSPGGVYEQYF
d_call: .; clone_size: few; v_call: TRBV6-5; j_call: TRBJ2-2; cdr3_nt: TGTGCCAGCAGTTACTCCCCAGCGTCCACCGGGGAGCTGTTTTTT; cdr3_aa: CASSYSPASTGELFF
d_call: .; clone_size: .; v_call: TRBV3-1; j_call: TRBJ2-3; cdr3_nt: TGTGCCAGCAGCCGACTAGGGGCAGATACGCAGTATTTT; cdr3_aa: CASSRLGADTQYF
d_call: .; clone_size: few; v_call: TRBV20-1; j_call: TRBJ2-7; cdr3_nt: TGCAGTGCTAGAGGGGGAAGAGGGGGCTACGAGCAGTACTTC; cdr3_aa: CSARGGRGGYEQYF
d_call: TRBD1; clone_size: many; v_call: TRBV7-8; j_call: TRBJ1-2; cdr3_nt: TGTGCCAGCAGCCTTATGAGGACAGGAGTAACTAGAAACTATGGCTACACCTTC; cdr3_aa: CASSLMRTGVTRNYGYTF
d_call: .; clone_size: few; v_call: TRBV27; j_call: TRBJ1-1; cdr3_nt: TGTGCCAGCAGTTTATTCCCCACAGAAAGCACTGAAGCTTTCTTT; cdr3_aa: CASSLFPTESTEAFF
d_call: .; clone_size: many; v_call: TRBV5-1; j_call: TRBJ2-1; cdr3_nt: TGCGCCAGCAGCTTGGAACCGGGCAATGAGCAGTTCTTC; cdr3_aa: CASSLEPGNEQFF
d_call: TRBD2; clone_size: few; v_call: TRBV7-9; j_call: TRBJ2-3; cdr3_nt: TGTGGGGCTAGCGGGGGACCTGGAGATACGCAGTATTTT; cdr3_aa: CGASGGPGDTQYF
d_call: .; clone_size: many; v_call: TRBV10-3; j_call: TRBJ1-5; cdr3_nt: TGTGCCATCAGTGAGTCCCGGGACACAGCTAGCAATCAGCCCCAGCATTTT; cdr3_aa: CAISESRDTASNQPQHF
d_call: .; clone_size: many; v_call: TRBV7-9; j_call: TRBJ2-3; cdr3_nt: TGTGCCAGCAGCACCCAGGGACCCACTAGCACAGATACGCAGTATTTT; cdr3_aa: CASSTQGPTSTDTQYF
d_call: .; clone_size: many; v_call: TRBV4-3; j_call: TRBJ2-1; cdr3_nt: TGCGCCAGCAGCCAAGATCGGCCGGAGAGCAATGAGCAGTTCTTC; cdr3_aa: CASSQDRPESNEQFF
d_call: TRBD2; clone_size: many; v_call: TRBV20-1; j_call: TRBJ2-3; cdr3_nt: TGCAGTGATTGTCGGGAGGACACAGATACGCAGTATTTT; cdr3_aa: CSDCREDTDTQYF
d_call: .; clone_size: many; v_call: TRBV5-1; j_call: TRBJ2-1; cdr3_nt: TGCGCCAGCAGCTTGGGGCAGGGCGGCCCCTACAATGAGCAGTTCTTC; cdr3_aa: CASSLGQGGPYNEQFF
d_call: .; clone_size: many; v_call: TRBV29-1; j_call: TRBJ1-3; cdr3_nt: TGCAGCGTCCTCTCCGGGAGTCGGGACACCATATATTTT; cdr3_aa: CSVLSGSRDTIYF
d_call: .; clone_size: many; v_call: TRBV29-1; j_call: TRBJ2-3; cdr3_nt: TGCAGCGTTGTAGGATCCTGGAGGGCGGGCACAGATACGCAGTATTTT; cdr3_aa: CSVVGSWRAGTDTQYF
d_call: TRBD1; clone_size: many; v_call: TRBV5-1; j_call: TRBJ1-1; cdr3_nt: TGCGCCAGCAGCCGCCAAGACAGGGTTGGCACTGAAGCTTTCTTT; cdr3_aa: CASSRQDRVGTEAFF
d_call: .; clone_size: many; v_call: TRBV3-1; j_call: TRBJ2-1; cdr3_nt: TGTGCCAGCAGCCAAGATTTCAGTGGACTTGAGCAGTTCTTC; cdr3_aa: CASSQDFSGLEQFF
d_call: TRBD2; clone_size: few; v_call: TRBV9; j_call: TRBJ2-6; cdr3_nt: TGTGCCAGCAGCCCGTGGACTAGCCCAACTGGGGCCAACGTCCTGACTTTC; cdr3_aa: CASSPWTSPTGANVLTF
d_call: TRBD2; clone_size: many; v_call: TRBV29-1; j_call: TRBJ2-5; cdr3_nt: TGCAGCGTCGAGCGAGCCGGGACTAGCGGGCAAGAGACCCAGTACTTC; cdr3_aa: CSVERAGTSGQETQYF
d_call: .; clone_size: .; v_call: TRBV12-3/TRBV12-4; j_call: TRBJ1-5; cdr3_nt: TGTGCCAGCAGTTTTTCGGGGGGCTATGGCAATCAGCCCCAGCATTTT; cdr3_aa: CASSFSGGYGNQPQHF
d_call: .; clone_size: .; v_call: TRBV6-1; j_call: TRBJ2-2; cdr3_nt: TGTGCCAGCCTAGACAGCGGATACACCGGGGAGCTGTTTTTT; cdr3_aa: CASLDSGYTGELFF
d_call: TRBD1; clone_size: many; v_call: TRBV7-2; j_call: TRBJ1-2; cdr3_nt: TGTGCCAGCAGCCTACAGGGGCCCGGTTTATATGGCTACACCTTC; cdr3_aa: CASSLQGPGLYGYTF
d_call: .; clone_size: many; v_call: TRBV3-1; j_call: TRBJ1-1; cdr3_nt: TGTGCCAGCAGCCAATTGTGGCTGGAGAACACTGAAGCTTTCTTT; cdr3_aa: CASSQLWLENTEAFF